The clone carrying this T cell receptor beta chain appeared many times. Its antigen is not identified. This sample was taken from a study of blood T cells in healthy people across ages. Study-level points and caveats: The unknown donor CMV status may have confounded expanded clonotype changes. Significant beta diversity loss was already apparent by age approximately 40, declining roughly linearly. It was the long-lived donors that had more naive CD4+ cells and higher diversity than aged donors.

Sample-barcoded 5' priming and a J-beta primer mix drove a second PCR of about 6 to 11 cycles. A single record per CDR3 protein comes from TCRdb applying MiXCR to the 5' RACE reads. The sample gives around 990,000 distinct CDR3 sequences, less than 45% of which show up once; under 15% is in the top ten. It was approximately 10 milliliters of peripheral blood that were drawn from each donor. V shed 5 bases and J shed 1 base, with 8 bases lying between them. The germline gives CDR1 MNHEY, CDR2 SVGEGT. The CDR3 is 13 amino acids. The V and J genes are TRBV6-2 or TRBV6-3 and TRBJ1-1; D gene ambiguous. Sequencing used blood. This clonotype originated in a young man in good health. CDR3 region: CASSPPGNTEAFF. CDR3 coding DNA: TGTGCCAGCAGTCCGCCGGGGAACACTGAAGCTTTCTTT.